A single sample is the source of the 8 T cell receptor beta chains below, sequenced in a study of response to subunit inactivated influenza vaccine. TCRdb redid the calling of the RT-PCR reads with MiXCR, one entry per CDR3 protein. The repertoire consists of some 300,000 distinct CDR3 sequences, with over 20% occurring once and the leading ten covering 9% to 12%. The source was PBMCs from blood, collected less than 22 months after vaccination. All receptors derive from a man aged 50 to 75 who received an inactivated influenza vaccine.

The rearrangement joins TRBV27 to TRBJ1-1, with D possibly TRBD1 on 5 matching bases. Germline V gene lookup returns CDR1 MNHEY and CDR2 SMNVEV (reference sequence). CDR3 size: 12 residues. The V gene lost 6 bases and the J gene lost 9 bases, with 14 bases spanning the gap. DNA of the CDR3: TGTGCCAGCAGCCCAGGTACAGGTAAAGCTTTCTTT. It specifies CASSPGTGKAFF.

The genes are TRBV18 and TRBJ1-1; D gene ambiguous. Germline CDR1 reads KGHSH; CDR2 reads LQKENI. The CDR3 extends over 14 amino acids. The V end lost 1 base, the J end lost 3 bases, and 9 bases lay between the germline ends. The CDR3 sequence: CASSPLGLDTEAFF. CDR3 bases: TGTGCCAGCTCACCACTTGGGTTGGACACTGAAGCTTTCTTT.

The chain joins TRBV6-2 or TRBV6-3 to TRBJ2-7; TRBD2 aligns across 10 bases. The germline V gene has CDR1 MNHEY and CDR2 SVGEGT. The CDR3 loop spans 14 amino acids. V shed 4 bases and J 6 bases; nucleotides not matched to a gene: 6. The CDR3 DNA reads as TGTGCCAGCAGTTTAGGACTAGCGGTCTCCGAGCAGTACTTC. Encoded protein: CASSLGLAVSEQYF.

The CDR3 here is CASSSQAGRTDTQYF. In DNA, the CDR3 is TGTGCCAGCAGCTCCCAAGCGGGTCGGACAGATACGCAGTATTTT. The genes are TRBV7-9 and TRBJ2-3, with D perhaps matching TRBD2 (6 bases). V dropped 4 bases and J dropped 3 bases, with 14 bases sitting between them. The CDR3 is 15 residues long. The germline V gene has CDR1 SEHNR and CDR2 FQNEAQ (reference sequence). Drawing the rest from reference TRBV7-9 and TRBJ2-3, the complete variable domain is DTGVSQNPRHKITKRGQNVTFRCDPISEHNRLYWYRQTLGQGPEFLTYFQNEAQLEKSRLLSDRFSAERPKGSFSTLEIQRTEQGDSAMYLCASSSQAGRTDTQYFGPGTRLTVL.

The chain joins TRBV3-1 to TRBJ1-6; no reliable D call. The V end was cut by 1 base, the J end by 8 bases, with 6 bases between. Germline CDR1 reads LGHDT; CDR2 reads YNNKEL (reference sequence). The CDR3 covers 13 residues. DNA of the CDR3: TGTGCCAGCAGCCAAGTAACTTATTCACCCCTCCACTTT. This encodes CASSQVTYSPLHF.

This clonotype was seen only once. The chain links TRBV10-3 to TRBJ1-3; no clear D. Germline loops: CDR1 ENHRY, CDR2 SYGVKD. The CDR3 loop spans 17 amino acids. The germline V and J ends were trimmed by 3 bases and 0 bases, with 15 bases remaining between them. CDR3 in amino acids: CAISDSRGGPSGNTIYF. CDR3 sequence (DNA): TGTGCCATCAGTGATTCGAGAGGCGGCCCCTCTGGAAACACCATATATTTT.

A few counts support this clonotype. This chain joins TRBV7-2 and TRBJ1-5; 7 positions agree with TRBD1. Germline trimming cut 2 bases from V and 7 bases from J; bases unmatched to any gene: 2. This CDR3 region has 13 residues. The V gene's germline CDR1 is SGHTA and CDR2 FQGNSA. The CDR3 nucleotides read TGTGCCAGCAGCTTACGACAGGGCCAGCCCCAGCATTTT. It codes for CASSLRQGQPQHF. Filled out from reference TRBV7-2 and TRBJ1-5, the complete variable domain reads GAGVSQSPSNKVTEKGKDVELRCDPISGHTALYWYRQSLGQGLEFLIYFQGNSAPDKSGLPSDRFSAERTGGSVSTLTIQRTQQEDSAVYLCASSLRQGQPQHFGDGTRLSIL.

The DNA for the CDR3 is TGCAGCGTTGAAGCACGAGCCAGAGGAAATGAAAAACTGTTTTTT. This encodes CSVEARARGNEKLFF. This rearrangement joins TRBV29-1 to TRBJ1-4; no clear D. This CDR3 is 15 amino acids long. CDR1 SQVTM and CDR2 ANQGSEA come from the germline V gene. V was shortened by 1 base and J by 5 bases, with 14 bases between the two germline ends.